Detailed here is one TCR beta chain. Using immunoSEQ multiplex PCR, the repertoire was profiled, and TCRdb retains in-frame clones only, with some absent. The sample consists of approximately 240,000 clones, just under 85% of them appearing once. This CDR3 is 15 amino acids long. V shed 5 bases and J 11 bases; nucleotides not matched to a gene: 16. The V gene's germline CDR1 is SGHTA and CDR2 FQGNSA. This entry comes from a study of blood T cell repertoires in COVID-19. This receptor was identified in a woman in her forties with acute COVID-19. The chain couples TRBV7-2 to TRBJ2-3; 7 positions match TRBD1. Sequenced input: PBMCs or T cells enriched from blood (not recorded which). The CDR3 protein is CASSPRGLPGRGQYF. In DNA form, the CDR3 reads TGTGCCAGCAGCCCAAGGGGGCTCCCTGGTCGGGGGCAGTATTTT.